This paragraph reports one TCR beta chain. Antigen unknown. The method was immunoSEQ multiplex PCR; TCRdb's version includes in-frame clones alone and lacks a portion of them. The table shows 200,000 or so clones, with about nine tenths occurring only once. This entry comes from a study of cytomegalovirus exposure and HLA in healthy donors. On the study more broadly: The same platform was used for the 110 or so validation repertoires and the 600 to 850 first-cohort repertoires, a later analysis reported. Regarding the study as a whole: Among the CMV-associated chains, a few were confirmed in vitro as specific for CMV antigens. The authors listed 150 or so TCR beta chains as cytomegalovirus-associated. Within the 130 or so validation repertoires, first-cohort TCR clusters tended to co-occur, according to a later analysis.

The sequencing input was PBMCs. The sequence was collected from a young woman in good health and CMV-seronegative.

The CDR3, as DNA: TGTGCCAGCAGGGGGGGCAGCGGGAGGGGTTTAAATGAGCAGTTCTTC. As protein: CASRGGSGRGLNEQFF. The chain joins TRBV25-1 to TRBJ2-1; 10 nucleotides agree with TRBD2. Looked up from germline, CDR1 is MGHDK and CDR2 is SYGVNS. The CDR3 totals 16 residues. With 6 bases clipped from V and 7 bases from J, the junction kept 12 bases outside the gene matches.